This T cell receptor beta chain derives from a study of blood T cells in healthy people across ages. Germline V gives CDR1 LNHDA, CDR2 SQIVND (reference sequence). The V gene end was trimmed by 4 bases and the J gene end by 7 bases; junction bases not matched to a gene: 3. The CDR3 spans 14 residues. The authors ran a second PCR of 7 to 11 cycles using a sample-barcoded 5' primer and a J-beta primer mix. TCRdb reprocessed the 5' RACE reads via MiXCR and lists one record per CDR3 protein. The sample includes 850,000 to 950,000 distinct CDR3 sequences, roughly 26% seen only once; the top ten take around 15%. Each individual donor underwent a draw of approximately 9.6 milliliters of peripheral blood.

The chain has TRBV19 and TRBJ2-1, with 11 bases that match TRBD2. The sequence derives from a woman aged 80 or over in good health. The specimen sequenced was blood. The CDR3 coding sequence is TGTGCCAGTAGTACTAGCGGGGGGTCAAATGAGCAGTTCTTC. This codes for CASSTSGGSNEQFF.